These T cell receptor beta chains were read from a single sample in a study of T cell responses to AZD1222 COVID-19 vaccine. Sequenced by immunoSEQ multiplex PCR; TCRdb stores in-frame clones only, minus some. The data hold about 98,000 clones, with around 88% observed a single time. The sequences come from peripheral blood, collected on day 0 of MenACWY control vaccination. Receptor source: an adult in good health. Both conserved end residues are part of each CDR3. The D gene is left open where the match is weak. Not every row has a clone size; where given, it reads once, few, many or a size class.

- | TRBJ1-1 | TRBV19 | - | TGTGCCAGTAGTATTATCTCGGGGAGCCCATACACTGAAGCTTTCTTT | CASSIISGSPYTEAFF
- | TRBJ1-2 | TRBV7-3 | - | TGTGCCACCTACAGGTCCCCTAACTATGGCTACACCTTC | CATYRSPNYGYTF
- | TRBJ1-5 | TRBV18 | TRBD1 | TGTGCCAGCTCCCTGACAGGGGGCAGGGAGCCCCAGCATTTT | CASSLTGGREPQHF
- | TRBJ1-4 | TRBV19 | TRBD1 | TGTGCCAGTAGTTCGTCTAACAGGGGGCTAGGAGAAAAACTGTTTTTT | CASSSSNRGLGEKLFF
- | TRBJ1-3 | TRBV5-1 | - | TGCGCCAGCAGCTTGTCGGGCAGCTCTGGAAACACCATATATTTT | CASSLSGSSGNTIYF
- | TRBJ1-1 | TRBV12-3/TRBV12-4 | - | TGTGCCAGCAGCCCCTCGGGGAACACTGAAGCTTTCTTT | CASSPSGNTEAFF
- | TRBJ2-2 | TRBV4-2 | - | TGTGCCAGCAGCCAAGATGGACACTCGGGCACCGGGGAGCTGTTTTTT | CASSQDGHSGTGELFF
once | TRBJ1-3 | TRBV13 | - | TGTGCCAGCAGCCTTGGTTTGGGCAGGAATTTTGGAAACACCATATATTTT | CASSLGLGRNFGNTIYF
- | TRBJ2-1 | TRBV4-2 | - | TGTGCCAGCAGCCCCACTAGGGCTAACAATGAGCAGTTCTTC | CASSPTRANNEQFF
- | TRBJ1-6 | TRBV27 | - | TGTGCCAGCAGTTTATTTTCCAGGGGTGCATCCTATAATTCACCCCTCCACTTT | CASSLFSRGASYNSPLHF
- | TRBJ1-2 | TRBV28 | - | TGTGCCAGCAGTCAATCCCAGGGGAGCTATGGCTACACCTTC | CASSQSQGSYGYTF
- | TRBJ1-5 | TRBV19 | TRBD1 | TGTGCCAGTAGCCAGGGACAGTTCCAGCCCCAGCATTTT | CASSQGQFQPQHF
- | TRBJ2-5 | TRBV18 | TRBD1 | TGTGCCAGCTCACCCGGGACAGGGGTCCAAGAGACCCAGTACTTC | CASSPGTGVQETQYF
once | TRBJ1-6 | TRBV3-1/TRBV3-2 | - | TGTGCCAGCAGCCAAGGGGGGCGCGAATCACCCCTCCACTTT | CASSQGGRESPLHF
once | TRBJ2-2 | TRBV7-3 | - | TGTGCCAGCAGCTTAGCGGGGAACACCGGGGAGCTGTTTTTT | CASSLAGNTGELFF
- | TRBJ2-2 | TRBV12-5 | TRBD2 | TGTGCTAGTGGTTTGTCTCTAGCGGGGGGGCCGACCGGGGAGCTGTTTTTT | CASGLSLAGGPTGELFF
- | TRBJ2-7 | TRBV28 | TRBD1 | TGTGCCAGCAGTTTGTGGGGACAGGGGGCTCTCGAGCAGTACTTC | CASSLWGQGALEQYF
- | TRBJ1-2 | TRBV5-1 | TRBD1 | TGCGCCAGCAGCTCTACAGGGGGCCTCTATGGCTACACCTTC | CASSSTGGLYGYTF